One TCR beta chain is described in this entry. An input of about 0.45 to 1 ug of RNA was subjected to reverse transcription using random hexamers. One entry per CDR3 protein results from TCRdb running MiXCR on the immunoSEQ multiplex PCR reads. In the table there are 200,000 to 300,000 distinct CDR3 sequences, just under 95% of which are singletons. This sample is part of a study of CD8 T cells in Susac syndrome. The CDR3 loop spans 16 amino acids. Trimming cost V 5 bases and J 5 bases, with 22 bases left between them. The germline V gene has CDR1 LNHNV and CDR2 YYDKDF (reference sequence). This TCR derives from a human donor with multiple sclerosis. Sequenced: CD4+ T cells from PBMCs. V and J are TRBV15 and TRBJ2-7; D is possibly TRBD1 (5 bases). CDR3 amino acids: CATSGARLLQIHEQYF. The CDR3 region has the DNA TGTGCCACCAGCGGGGCCAGACTCCTTCAAATCCACGAGCAGTACTTC.